These 8 T cell receptor beta chains were sequenced from one sample in a study of cytomegalovirus exposure and HLA in healthy donors. The PCR was carried out with 60 Vbeta primers and 13 Jbeta primers. Assay: immunoSEQ multiplex PCR; the TCRdb copy retains only in-frame clones and omits some. This table has about 100,000 clones, roughly 75% appearing once. The sample consisted of PBMCs. The receptors here all came from a woman in her sixties or seventies in good health and CMV-seronegative.

V is TRBV9 and J is TRBJ1-4; D is ambiguous. Trimming stripped 0 bases from V and 2 bases from J, with 11 bases between. The CDR3 covers 16 residues. CDR1 is SGDLS and CDR2 is YYNGEE in the germline V gene. The CDR3 sequence: CASSVEPQATNEKLFF. CDR3 sequence (DNA): TGTGCCAGCAGCGTAGAGCCCCAGGCGACTAATGAAAAACTGTTTTTT. Looking up the rest from reference TRBV9 and TRBJ1-4 gives the full variable domain: DSGVTQTPKHLITATGQRVTLRCSPRSGDLSVYWYQQSLDQGLQFLIQYYNGEERAKGNILERFSAQQFPDLHSELNLSSLELGDSALYFCASSVEPQATNEKLFFGSGTQLSVL.

The rearrangement links TRBV30 to TRBJ2-2; D call uncertain. Germline lookup yields CDR1 GTSNPN and CDR2 SVGIG (reference sequence). The CDR3 has 12 amino acids. V lost 3 bases and J 1 base, leaving 3 bases between the germline ends. This CDR3 reads CAWSGNTGELFF. The CDR3 DNA follows: TGTGCCTGGAGCGGGAACACCGGGGAGCTGTTTTTT.

The gene calls are TRBV5-1 and TRBJ1-1, with D tentatively TRBD1 (5 bases). V was trimmed by 0 bases and J by 1 base, leaving 16 bases between them. CDR3 length equals 17 residues. CDR1 is SGHRS and CDR2 is YFSETQ in the germline V gene. The CDR3 nucleotides read TGCGCCAGCAGCTTGGCTTCTACGGGACTCTCGAACACTGAAGCTTTCTTT. This sequence encodes CASSLASTGLSNTEAFF.

J is TRBJ2-1 and V is TRBV19; TRBD2 matches at 12 bases. CDR3 size: 17 residues. CDR1 and CDR2 (germline): LNHDA, SQIVND (reference sequence). The junction had 15 bases not matched to a gene; V was cut back by 3 bases and J by 12 bases. CDR3 residues: CASSISLLAGGLVRQFF. The CDR3 bases are TGTGCCAGTAGTATCTCCCTACTAGCGGGAGGTTTGGTACGGCAGTTCTTC.

DNA of the CDR3: TGTGCCAGCAGCCCTTCTAGCGGGGGGGCAAATGAGCAGTTCTTC. Amino acid sequence: CASSPSSGGANEQFF. The chain employs TRBV14 and TRBJ2-1; 12 bases are a match to TRBD2. The CDR3 length is 15 residues. J lost 7 bases, V lost 4 bases, and 5 bases had no gene match. Germline values: CDR1 SGHDN, CDR2 FVKESK.

This chain joins TRBV19 and TRBJ1-5; possible D gene TRBD1, 5 bases. Deletions cut 5 bases from V and 7 bases from J, with 15 bases between. Germline V gene data show CDR1 as LNHDA and CDR2 as SQIVND (reference sequence). The CDR3 sequence is 14 residues long. The CDR3 bases are TGTGCCAGTAGTTCTCAGGGAATTTACCAGCCCCAGCATTTT. Residues: CASSSQGIYQPQHF.

The chain combines TRBV4-3 with TRBJ1-1, with D unresolved. Trimming removed 0 bases from V and 5 bases from J, with 16 bases in between. CDR1 and CDR2 (germline): LGHNA, YSLEER. The CDR3 has 16 residues. The CDR3 DNA is TGCGCCAGCAGCCAAGATTCTAGCGGGTTATGGACTGAAGCTTTCTTT. Translating it yields CASSQDSSGLWTEAFF.

This clone has just a few counts. The chain is built from TRBV12-5 and TRBJ2-5; weak D call: TRBD1 (7 bases). V lost 6 bases to trimming and J lost 0 bases, with 11 bases between them. The germline gives CDR1 LGHNT, CDR2 FRNRAP. The CDR3 is made up of 14 amino acids. DNA of the CDR3: TGTGCTAGTGGCTCAGGGGGGTACCAAGAGACCCAGTACTTC. Its protein product is CASGSGGYQETQYF.